This entry concerns a single T cell receptor beta chain. What it binds is not known. This sample was included in a study of cytomegalovirus exposure and HLA in healthy donors. Study results and limitations: TCR beta chains numbering 164 were designated cytomegalovirus-associated. A prior analysis recorded that most TCR beta V segments were productive about 87% or about 30% of the time.

V gave up 4 bases and J gave up 6 bases; unmatched junction bases: 5. Germline assignment: CDR1 MGHRA and CDR2 YSYEKL. The CDR3 is 15 residues long. Primers for the PCR totalled 60 Vbeta and 13 Jbeta. Clones were sequenced by immunoSEQ multiplex PCR, and TCRdb holds only the in-frame ones, with some missing. In the table there are about 62,000 clones, over 70% of which are singletons. The gene calls are TRBV4-1 and TRBJ2-1; TRBD2 agrees at 11 bases. Specimen: PBMCs. The clonotype was recovered from a man in his 60s in good health and CMV-seropositive. The CDR3 nucleotides read TGCGCCAGCAGCCTCGGGACTAGCGGAACCAATGAGCAGTTCTTC. Translation gives CASSLGTSGTNEQFF.